The clone carrying this T cell receptor beta chain was detected once. This sample stems from a study of technical replicates of blood from a handful of donors. The protocol was immunoSEQ multiplex PCR, while the TCRdb copy is restricted to in-frame clones and leaves out a portion. The sample includes under 85,000 clones, 86% of them seen just once. This receptor was identified in a human donor in good health. Some clones in this sample may be carry-over from other donors' samples. The material sequenced was PBMCs.

CDR3: CASSAGLAGRHAQSTDTQYF. The CDR3 region has the DNA TGTGCCAGCAGCGCTGGACTAGCGGGCCGACATGCCCAGAGCACAGATACGCAGTATTTT. The rearrangement joins TRBV9 to TRBJ2-3; 11 positions agree with TRBD2. Germline CDR1 reads SGDLS; CDR2 reads YYNGEE. The CDR3 loop spans 20 amino acids. V gave up 3 bases and J gave up 0 bases; unmatched junction bases: 15. Looking up the rest from reference TRBV9 and TRBJ2-3 gives the full variable domain: DSGVTQTPKHLITATGQRVTLRCSPRSGDLSVYWYQQSLDQGLQFLIQYYNGEERAKGNILERFSAQQFPDLHSELNLSSLELGDSALYFCASSAGLAGRHAQSTDTQYFGPGTRLTVL.